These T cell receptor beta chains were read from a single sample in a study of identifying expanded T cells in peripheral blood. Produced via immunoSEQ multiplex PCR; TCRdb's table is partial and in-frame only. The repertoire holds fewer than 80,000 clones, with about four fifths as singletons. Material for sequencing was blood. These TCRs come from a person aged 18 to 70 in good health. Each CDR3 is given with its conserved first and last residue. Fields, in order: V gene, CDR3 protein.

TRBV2 CASSSRPGELNTEAFF
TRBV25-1 CASSEFSTGYGYTF
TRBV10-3 CASSSGIVTGELFF
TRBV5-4 CASEQIGLASEQFF
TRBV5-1 CASSLAGTGNMNEQFF
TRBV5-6 CASSSDTRSGNTIYF
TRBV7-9 CATKGVNTGELFF
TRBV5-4 CASSSISGGNTEAFF
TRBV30 CAWRRNSGEADTQYF
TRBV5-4 CASSEDYTDTQYF
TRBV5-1 CASSPKGTGENIQYF
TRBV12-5 CASGLVMRTVAGELFF
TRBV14 CASSQGLSPGHYSAETQYF
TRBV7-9 CASSLGRVNTEAFF
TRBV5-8 CASSSDRGRSPLHF
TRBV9 CASSVAGGGETQYF
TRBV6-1 CASGLGNTIYF
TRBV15 CATSRSGPRSSYEQYF